This record covers a single T cell receptor (beta chain). Its antigen remains unknown. The immunoSEQ assay was v3. Sequencing used immunoSEQ multiplex PCR; TCRdb keeps in-frame clones, though not all of them. The profile shows under 55,000 clones, 65% to 80% of them singletons. The data are from a study of TIL therapy for anti-PD-1-resistant metastatic lung cancer. Looking at the study overall: Tumors had a median PD-L1 proportion score of 5% to 6.5%. Broader study findings: The cohort had more treatment-naive, never-smoker and oncogene-addicted patients than typical.

Looked up from germline, CDR1 is SGHKS and CDR2 is YYEKEE (reference sequence). The ends were cut back, 1 base at V and 1 base at J, with 10 bases in the middle. The CDR3 loop spans 15 amino acids. Time point reported: pre-treatment sample, taken before nivolumab and TIL therapy. Adults with stage 4 NSCLC were enrolled in a phase I trial. The sequence was collected from a woman between 30 and 79 years old with non-small cell lung cancer. The genes are TRBV5-5 and TRBJ2-3; D gene uncertain. The material was blood, obtained at baseline. This CDR3 reads CASSLSWFGTDTQYF. The CDR3 DNA sequence: TGTGCCAGCAGCTTGAGTTGGTTCGGCACAGATACGCAGTATTTT.